Below, 16 T cell receptor beta chains from the same sample are listed, as sequenced in a study of blood T cell repertoires in COVID-19. The table came from immunoSEQ multiplex PCR; TCRdb's copy has only in-frame clones and leaves some out. The table includes 150,000 or so clones, around 86% detected once. Sequenced input: peripheral blood. Receptors originate from a woman aged 70-85 years with COVID-19, enrolled during active disease.

This sequence joins TRBV10-1 and TRBJ1-6; no firm D call. The germline V gene encodes CDR1 WNHNN and CDR2 SYGVQD (reference sequence). The V and J ends lost 8 bases and 7 bases respectively, with 3 bases between them. The CDR3 loop spans 10 amino acids. This CDR3 is CASPNSPLHF. The CDR3 DNA is TGCGCCAGCCCAAATTCACCCCTCCACTTT.

This clone occurred a few times. The chain uses TRBV18 and TRBJ1-4, with TRBD1 matching 10 bases. Germline-derived CDR1 and CDR2 are KGHSH and LQKENI. V lost 6 bases and J lost 4; bases outside the gene matches: 5. The CDR3 runs 15 residues. This CDR3 is CASSPGQGNNEKLFF. The CDR3 nucleotides read TGTGCCAGCTCGCCGGGACAGGGGAATAATGAAAAACTGTTTTTT.

The V and J genes are TRBV6-5 and TRBJ2-3, with TRBD2 matching over 11 bases. The CDR3 contains 14 residues. Germline assignment: CDR1 MNHEY and CDR2 SVGAGI. Trimming took 7 bases from V and 4 from J; bases not matched to a gene: 4. The CDR3: CASIAGGPPDTQYF. The CDR3 nucleotides are TGTGCCAGCATAGCGGGGGGGCCCCCAGATACGCAGTATTTT.

This clone occurred a few times. This chain links TRBV29-1 with TRBJ1-6; 10 bases match TRBD1. V was pared by 7 bases and J by 6 bases, with 3 bases of the junction left unmatched. Germline CDR1 SQVTM, CDR2 ANQGSEA. The CDR3 sequence is 13 residues long. DNA for the CDR3: TGCAGCGGACGGACAGGGGGTAATTCACCCCTCCACTTT. This codes for CSGRTGGNSPLHF.

V is TRBV11-2 and J is TRBJ2-3; tentatively, D is TRBD2 (5 bases). The CDR3 covers 16 residues. Trimming pared 4 bases from V and 1 base from J, leaving 15 bases between. Germline-derived CDR1 and CDR2 are SGHAT and FQNNGV. The CDR3, as DNA: TGTGCCAGCAGCTCCCCTTCGGGATCCCGCACAGATACGCAGTATTTT. Its protein is CASSSPSGSRTDTQYF.

This sequence joins TRBV30 and TRBJ2-3; TRBD2 matches 7 bases. The CDR3 runs to 13 residues. Germline CDR1 is GTSNPN and CDR2 is SVGIG (reference sequence). V lost 8 bases to trimming and J lost 0 bases; unmatched junction nucleotides: 5. The CDR3 loop reads CAGAGRSTDTQYF. Written as DNA, the CDR3 is TGTGCCGGAGCGGGGCGGAGCACAGATACGCAGTATTTT.

J is TRBJ1-4 and V is TRBV25-1, with unresolved D. The CDR3 extends over 14 amino acids. CDR1 and CDR2 (germline): MGHDK, SYGVNS. V gave up 6 bases and J gave up 8 bases, with 16 bases separating them. The CDR3 coding sequence is TGTGCCAGCAGGGGTTCTTGGGCCGGAGAAAAACTGTTTTTT. Its protein is CASRGSWAGEKLFF.

J is TRBJ1-2 and V is TRBV5-6; D perhaps matches TRBD1 (6 bases). This CDR3 has 17 residues. Germline V gene data show CDR1 as SGHDT and CDR2 as YYEEEE. The V and J ends lost 3 bases and 3 bases respectively, with 21 bases between them. CDR3 nucleotides: TGTGCCAGCAGCTCTTTCCGATACGACAGGAGCGACTATGGCTACACCTTC. Residues: CASSSFRYDRSDYGYTF.

In its sample, this clone was seen a few times. The CDR3: CASSSGGSTEAFF. The CDR3 nucleotides are TGCGCCAGCAGCTCAGGGGGCAGCACTGAAGCTTTCTTT. The chain recombines TRBV5-1 with TRBJ1-1; 8 positions agree with TRBD1. With 3 bases clipped from V and 4 bases from J, the junction kept 2 bases outside the gene matches. Per the germline V gene, CDR1 is SGHRS and CDR2 is YFSETQ. The CDR3 spans 13 residues.

This clone was recorded once. The chain couples TRBV7-9 to TRBJ2-7; no clear D. The CDR3 extends over 13 amino acids. Germline V lookup: CDR1 SEHNR, CDR2 FQNEAQ (reference sequence). The V gene lost 5 bases and the J gene lost 3 bases, with 11 bases spanning the gap. CDR3: CASSHGFYYEQYF. CDR3 DNA: TGTGCCAGCAGCCACGGGTTCTACTACGAGCAGTACTTC.

V is TRBV9 and J is TRBJ2-3; TRBD2 matches at 12 bases. Germline values: CDR1 SGDLS, CDR2 YYNGEE. This CDR3 region has 16 residues. V lost 4 bases, J lost 3 bases, and 6 bases stayed unmatched. The CDR3 nucleotides are TGTGCCAGCAGCAGCCGGACTAGCGGGGCTACAGATACGCAGTATTTT. Translation: CASSSRTSGATDTQYF.

The chain is built from TRBV3-1 (or the pseudogene TRBV3-2) and TRBJ2-7; D might be TRBD2 (5 bases). V was cut by 4 bases and J by 0 bases, with 10 bases left in between. The germline V gene has CDR1 LGHDT and CDR2 YNNKEL (reference sequence). This CDR3 region has 14 residues. This CDR3 reads CASSPSGSSYEQYF. Written as DNA, the CDR3 is TGTGCCAGCAGCCCTTCGGGGAGCTCCTACGAGCAGTACTTC.

This chain joins TRBV29-1 and TRBJ1-3; perhaps TRBD1 as D (5 bases). Germline V CDR1 and CDR2: SQVTM, ANQGSEA. The CDR3 is 13 amino acids. V was cut by 4 bases and J by 0 bases, with 7 bases left in between. Here the CDR3 reads CSVGTRSGNTIYF. CDR3 in DNA: TGCAGCGTTGGGACACGCTCTGGAAACACCATATATTTT.

CDR3 DNA sequence: TGCGCCAGTACAGACACTAGCTCCTACAATGAGCAGTTCTTC. The encoded protein is CASTDTSSYNEQFF. The chain carries TRBV5-1 and TRBJ2-1; perhaps TRBD2 as D (5 bases). From germline, CDR1 is SGHRS and CDR2 YFSETQ. The CDR3 covers 14 residues. Trimming took 8 bases from V and 0 from J, leaving 12 bases between them.

This clone came up once. V gene TRBV13 combines with J gene TRBJ2-7; 8 positions agree with TRBD1. Losses at the gene ends were 5 bases for V and 1 base for J; bases not matched to a gene: 10. Germline values: CDR1 PRHDT, CDR2 FYEKMQ (reference sequence). The CDR3 totals 16 residues. This chain's CDR3 is CASSPRETGDSYEQYF. As DNA, the CDR3 is TGTGCCAGCAGCCCCCGGGAGACAGGGGATTCCTACGAGCAGTACTTC.

The chain couples TRBV11-2 to TRBJ2-5, with a possible D match to TRBD2 (5 bases). Trimming left V 1 base short and J 9 bases short, with 12 bases between. Per germline, CDR1 SGHAT and CDR2 FQNNGV. The CDR3 contains 13 residues. CDR3 sequence: CASSLGRAEAQYF. For the CDR3, the DNA is TGTGCCAGCAGCTTAGGGCGGGCCGAGGCCCAGTACTTC.